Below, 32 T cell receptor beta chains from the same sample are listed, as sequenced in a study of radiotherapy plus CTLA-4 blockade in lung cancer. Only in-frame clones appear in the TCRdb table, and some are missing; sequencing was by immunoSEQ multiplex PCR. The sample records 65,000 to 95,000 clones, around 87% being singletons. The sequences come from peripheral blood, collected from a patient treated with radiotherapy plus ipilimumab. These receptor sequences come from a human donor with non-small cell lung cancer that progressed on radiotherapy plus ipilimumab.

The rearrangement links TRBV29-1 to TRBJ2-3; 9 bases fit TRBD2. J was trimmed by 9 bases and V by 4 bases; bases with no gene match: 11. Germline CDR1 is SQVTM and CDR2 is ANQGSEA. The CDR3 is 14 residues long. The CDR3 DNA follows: TGCAGCGTTGTCGGGCGGGAGGGCCTCTGGACGCAGTATTTT. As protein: CSVVGREGLWTQYF.

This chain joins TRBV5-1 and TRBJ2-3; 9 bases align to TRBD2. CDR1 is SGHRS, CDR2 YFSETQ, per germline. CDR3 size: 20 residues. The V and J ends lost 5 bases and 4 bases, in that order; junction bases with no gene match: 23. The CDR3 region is CASSLSYPSSGSSFADTQYF. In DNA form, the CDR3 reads TGCGCCAGCAGTCTCAGCTACCCTAGTAGCGGGAGTTCTTTCGCAGATACGCAGTATTTT.

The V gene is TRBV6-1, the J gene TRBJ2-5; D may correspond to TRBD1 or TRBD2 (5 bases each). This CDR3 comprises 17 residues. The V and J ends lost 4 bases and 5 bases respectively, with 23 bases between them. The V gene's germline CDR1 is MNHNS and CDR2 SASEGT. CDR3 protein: CASSAGTRRGSRETQYF. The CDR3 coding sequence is TGTGCCAGCAGTGCTGGGACCCGACGGGGTTCCAGGGAGACCCAGTACTTC.

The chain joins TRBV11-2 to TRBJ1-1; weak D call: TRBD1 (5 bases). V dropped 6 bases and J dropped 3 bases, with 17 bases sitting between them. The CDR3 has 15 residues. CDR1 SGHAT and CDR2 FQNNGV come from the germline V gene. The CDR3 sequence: CASSPMGRRDTEAFF. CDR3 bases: TGTGCCAGCAGTCCGATGGGCCGCAGGGACACTGAAGCTTTCTTT.

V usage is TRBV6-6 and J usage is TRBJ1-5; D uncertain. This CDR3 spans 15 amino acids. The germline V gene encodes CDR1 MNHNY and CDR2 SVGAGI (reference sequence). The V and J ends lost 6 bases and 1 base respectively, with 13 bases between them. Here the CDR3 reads CASSSTATSNQPQHF. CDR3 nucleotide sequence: TGTGCCAGCAGCTCGACGGCCACCAGCAATCAGCCCCAGCATTTT.

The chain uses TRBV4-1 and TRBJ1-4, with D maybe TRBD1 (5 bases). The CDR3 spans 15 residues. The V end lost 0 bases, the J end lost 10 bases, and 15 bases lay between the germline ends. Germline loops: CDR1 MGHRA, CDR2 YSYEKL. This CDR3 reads CASSQDPQVQGKLFF. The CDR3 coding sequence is TGCGCCAGCAGCCAAGATCCACAGGTTCAGGGAAAACTGTTTTTT.

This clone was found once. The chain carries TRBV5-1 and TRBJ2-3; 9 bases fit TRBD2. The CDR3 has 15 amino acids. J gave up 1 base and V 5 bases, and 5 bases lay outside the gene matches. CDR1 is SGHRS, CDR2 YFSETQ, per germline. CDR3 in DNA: TGCGCCAGCAGAATTAGCGGGAGTCGCACAGATACGCAGTATTTT. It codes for CASRISGSRTDTQYF.

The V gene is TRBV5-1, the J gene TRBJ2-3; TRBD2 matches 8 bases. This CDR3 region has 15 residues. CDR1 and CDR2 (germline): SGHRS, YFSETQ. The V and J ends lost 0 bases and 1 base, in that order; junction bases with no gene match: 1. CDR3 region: CASSLGAGGTDTQYF. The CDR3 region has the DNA TGCGCCAGCAGCTTGGGAGCGGGAGGCACAGATACGCAGTATTTT.

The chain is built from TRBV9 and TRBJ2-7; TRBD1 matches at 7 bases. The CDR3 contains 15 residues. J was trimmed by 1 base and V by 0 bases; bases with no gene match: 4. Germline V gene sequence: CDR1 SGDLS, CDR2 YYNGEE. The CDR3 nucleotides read TGTGCCAGCAGCGTAGACGGGACAGAATCCTACGAGCAGTACTTC. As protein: CASSVDGTESYEQYF.

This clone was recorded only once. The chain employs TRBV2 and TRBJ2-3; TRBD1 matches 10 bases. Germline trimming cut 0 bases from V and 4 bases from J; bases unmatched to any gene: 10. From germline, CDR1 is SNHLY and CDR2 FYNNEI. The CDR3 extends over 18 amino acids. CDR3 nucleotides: TGTGCCAGCAGTGAAGCGGCGACAGGGGGCGCAGGGGCAGATACGCAGTATTTT. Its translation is CASSEAATGGAGADTQYF.

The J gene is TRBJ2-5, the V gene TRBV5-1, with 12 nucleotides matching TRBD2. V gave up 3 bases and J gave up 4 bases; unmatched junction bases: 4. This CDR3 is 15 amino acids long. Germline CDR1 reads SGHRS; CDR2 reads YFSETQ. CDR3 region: CASSSGLAGPETQYF. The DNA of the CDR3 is TGCGCCAGCAGCTCCGGACTAGCGGGACCAGAGACCCAGTACTTC.

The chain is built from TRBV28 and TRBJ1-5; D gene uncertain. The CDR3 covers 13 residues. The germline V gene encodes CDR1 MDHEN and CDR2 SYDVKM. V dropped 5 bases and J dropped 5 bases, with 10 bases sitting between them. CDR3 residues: CASSAASHQPQHF. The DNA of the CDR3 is TGTGCCAGCAGTGCCGCAAGTCATCAGCCCCAGCATTTT.

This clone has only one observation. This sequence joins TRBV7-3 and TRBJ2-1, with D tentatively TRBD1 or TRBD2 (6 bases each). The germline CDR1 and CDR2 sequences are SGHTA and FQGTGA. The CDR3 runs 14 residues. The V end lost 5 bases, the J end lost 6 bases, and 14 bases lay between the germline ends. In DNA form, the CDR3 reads TGTGCCAGCAGCGTCGGCAGGGGAGGCAATGAGCAGTTCTTC. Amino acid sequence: CASSVGRGGNEQFF.

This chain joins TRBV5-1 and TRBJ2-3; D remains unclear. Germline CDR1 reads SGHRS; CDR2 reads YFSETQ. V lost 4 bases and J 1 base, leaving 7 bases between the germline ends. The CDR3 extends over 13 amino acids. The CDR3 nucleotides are TGCGCCAGCAGCACAACAGGCACAGATACGCAGTATTTT. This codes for CASSTTGTDTQYF. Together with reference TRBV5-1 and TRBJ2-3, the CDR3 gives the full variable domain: KAGVTQTPRYLIKTRGQQVTLSCSPISGHRSVSWYQQTPGQGLQFLFEYFSETQRNKGNFPGRFSGRQFSNSRSEMNVSTLELGDSALYLCASSTTGTDTQYFGPGTRLTVL.

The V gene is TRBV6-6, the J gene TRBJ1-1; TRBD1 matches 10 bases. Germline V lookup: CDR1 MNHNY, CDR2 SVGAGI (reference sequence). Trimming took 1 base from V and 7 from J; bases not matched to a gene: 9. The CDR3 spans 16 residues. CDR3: CASSYWGTGDSLEAFF. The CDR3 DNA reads TGTGCCAGCAGTTACTGGGGGACAGGGGATTCTCTTGAAGCTTTCTTT.

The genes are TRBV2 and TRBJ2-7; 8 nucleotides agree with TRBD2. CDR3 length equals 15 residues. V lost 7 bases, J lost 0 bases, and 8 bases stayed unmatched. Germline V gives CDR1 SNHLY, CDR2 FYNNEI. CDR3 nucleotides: TGTGCCAGCACACCGGGAGGGCCAATCTCCTACGAGCAGTACGTC. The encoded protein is CASTPGGPISYEQYV.

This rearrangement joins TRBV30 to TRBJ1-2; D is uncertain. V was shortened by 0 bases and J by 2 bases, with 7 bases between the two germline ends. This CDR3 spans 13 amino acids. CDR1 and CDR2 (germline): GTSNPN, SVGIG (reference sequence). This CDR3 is CAWSVRQNYGYTF. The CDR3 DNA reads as TGTGCCTGGAGTGTACGCCAGAACTATGGCTACACCTTC. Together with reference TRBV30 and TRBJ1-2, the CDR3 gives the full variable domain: SQTIHQWPATLVQPVGSPLSLECTVEGTSNPNLYWYRQAAGRGLQLLFYSVGIGQISSEVPQNLSASRPQDRQFILSSKKLLLSDSGFYLCAWSVRQNYGYTFGSGTRLTVV.

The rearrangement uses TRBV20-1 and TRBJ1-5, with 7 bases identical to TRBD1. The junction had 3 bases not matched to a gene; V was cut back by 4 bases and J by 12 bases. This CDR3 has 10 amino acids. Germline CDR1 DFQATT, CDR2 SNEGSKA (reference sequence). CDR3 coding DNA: TGCAGTGCTAACCAGGGGGACCAGCATTTT. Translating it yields CSANQGDQHF.

CDR3 in amino acids: CASIPKGQGNLAGNTIYF. In DNA form, the CDR3 reads TGTGCCAGCATCCCTAAGGGACAGGGAAACCTGGCTGGAAACACCATATATTTT. V usage is TRBV27 and J usage is TRBJ1-3, with 9 positions matching TRBD1. V lost 7 bases to trimming and J lost 2 bases; unmatched junction nucleotides: 15. CDR3 length: 18 amino acids. Per germline, CDR1 MNHEY and CDR2 SMNVEV (reference sequence).

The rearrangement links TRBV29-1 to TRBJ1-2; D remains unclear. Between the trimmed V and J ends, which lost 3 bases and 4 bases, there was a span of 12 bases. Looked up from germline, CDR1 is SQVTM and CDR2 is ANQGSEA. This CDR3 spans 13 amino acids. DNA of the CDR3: TGCAGCGTTGATCTTTGGGCAGGCTATGGCTACACCTTC. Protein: CSVDLWAGYGYTF.

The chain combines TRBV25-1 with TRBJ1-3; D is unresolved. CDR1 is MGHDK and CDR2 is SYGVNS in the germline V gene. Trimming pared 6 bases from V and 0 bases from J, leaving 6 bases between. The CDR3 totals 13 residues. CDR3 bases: TGTGCCAGCAGCCTTATCTCTGGAAACACCATATATTTT. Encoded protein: CASSLISGNTIYF.

CDR3 nucleotide sequence: TGTGCCAGCAAAGAAAGAGGGGGGTCGAATGAGCAGTTCTTC. It codes for CASKERGGSNEQFF. The chain has TRBV2 and TRBJ2-1; D is possibly TRBD1 or TRBD2 (6 bases each). The CDR3 covers 14 residues. V lost 7 bases and J lost 7, with 17 bases in between. Looked up from germline, CDR1 is SNHLY and CDR2 is FYNNEI.

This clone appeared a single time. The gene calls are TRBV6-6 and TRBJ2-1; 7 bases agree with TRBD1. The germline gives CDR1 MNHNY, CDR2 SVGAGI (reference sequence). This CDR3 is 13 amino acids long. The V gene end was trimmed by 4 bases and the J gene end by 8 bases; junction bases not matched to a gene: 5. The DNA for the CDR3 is TGTGCCAGCAGTTCGCACAGGGGACATGAGCAGTTCTTC. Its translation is CASSSHRGHEQFF.

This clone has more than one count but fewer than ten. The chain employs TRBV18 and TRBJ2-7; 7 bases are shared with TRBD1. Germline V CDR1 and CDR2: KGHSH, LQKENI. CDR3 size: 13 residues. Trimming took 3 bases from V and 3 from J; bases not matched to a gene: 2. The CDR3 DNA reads TGTGCCAGCTCACCCCAGGGGGTCTACGAGCAGTACGTC. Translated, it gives CASSPQGVYEQYV.

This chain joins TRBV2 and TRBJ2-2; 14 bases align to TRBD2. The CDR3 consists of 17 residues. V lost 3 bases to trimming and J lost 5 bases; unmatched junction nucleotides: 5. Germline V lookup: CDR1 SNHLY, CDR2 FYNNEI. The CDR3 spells CASSDPGLAGDTGELFF. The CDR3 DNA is TGTGCCAGCAGTGACCCGGGACTAGCGGGAGATACCGGGGAGCTGTTTTTT.

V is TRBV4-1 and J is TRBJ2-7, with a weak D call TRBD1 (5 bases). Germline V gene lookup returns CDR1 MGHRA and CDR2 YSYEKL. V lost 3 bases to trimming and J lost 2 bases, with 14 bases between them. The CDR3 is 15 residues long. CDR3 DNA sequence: TGCGCCAGCAGCCAGGTGTCGACAGAGCCCTACGAGCAGTACTTC. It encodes CASSQVSTEPYEQYF.

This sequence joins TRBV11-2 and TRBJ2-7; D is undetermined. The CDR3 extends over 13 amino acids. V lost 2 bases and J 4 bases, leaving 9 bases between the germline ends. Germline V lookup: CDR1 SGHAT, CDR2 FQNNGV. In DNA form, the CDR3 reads TGTGCCAGCAGCTTACGGCGGAATTACGAGCAGTACGTC. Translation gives CASSLRRNYEQYV.

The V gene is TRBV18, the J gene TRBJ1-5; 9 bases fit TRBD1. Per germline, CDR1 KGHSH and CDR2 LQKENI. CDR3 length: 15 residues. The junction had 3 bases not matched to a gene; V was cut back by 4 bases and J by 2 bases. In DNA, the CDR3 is TGTGCCAGCTCACTCACAGGGGGCGGCAATCAGCCCCAGCATTTT. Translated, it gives CASSLTGGGNQPQHF.

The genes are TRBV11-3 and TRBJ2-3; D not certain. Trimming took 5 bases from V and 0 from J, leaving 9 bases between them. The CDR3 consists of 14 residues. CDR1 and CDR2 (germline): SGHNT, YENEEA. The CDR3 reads CASSPGQSTDTQYF. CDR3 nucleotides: TGTGCCAGCAGCCCCGGTCAGAGCACAGATACGCAGTATTTT. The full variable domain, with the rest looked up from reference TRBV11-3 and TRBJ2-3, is EAGVVQSPRYKIIEKKQPVAFWCNPISGHNTLYWYLQNLGQGPELLIRYENEEAVDDSQLPKDRFSAERLKGVDSTLKIQPAELGDSAVYLCASSPGQSTDTQYFGPGTRLTVL.

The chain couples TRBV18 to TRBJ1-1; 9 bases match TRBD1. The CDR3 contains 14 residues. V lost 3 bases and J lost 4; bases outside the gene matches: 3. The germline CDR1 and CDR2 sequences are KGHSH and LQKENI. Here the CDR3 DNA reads TGTGCCAGCTCACCGAGGGACAGGGTCACTGAAGCTTTCTTT. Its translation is CASSPRDRVTEAFF.

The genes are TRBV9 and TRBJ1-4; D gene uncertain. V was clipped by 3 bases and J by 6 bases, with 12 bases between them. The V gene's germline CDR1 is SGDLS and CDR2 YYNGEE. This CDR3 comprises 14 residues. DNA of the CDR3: TGTGCCAGCAGCGCCGGGTGGGCCGATGAAAAACTGTTTTTT. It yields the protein CASSAGWADEKLFF.

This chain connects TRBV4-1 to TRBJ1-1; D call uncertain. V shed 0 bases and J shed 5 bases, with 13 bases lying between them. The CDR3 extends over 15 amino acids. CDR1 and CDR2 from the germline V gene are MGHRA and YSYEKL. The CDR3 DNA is TGCGCCAGCAGCCAAGATACATTTGCGCCGACTGAAGCTTTCTTT. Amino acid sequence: CASSQDTFAPTEAFF.